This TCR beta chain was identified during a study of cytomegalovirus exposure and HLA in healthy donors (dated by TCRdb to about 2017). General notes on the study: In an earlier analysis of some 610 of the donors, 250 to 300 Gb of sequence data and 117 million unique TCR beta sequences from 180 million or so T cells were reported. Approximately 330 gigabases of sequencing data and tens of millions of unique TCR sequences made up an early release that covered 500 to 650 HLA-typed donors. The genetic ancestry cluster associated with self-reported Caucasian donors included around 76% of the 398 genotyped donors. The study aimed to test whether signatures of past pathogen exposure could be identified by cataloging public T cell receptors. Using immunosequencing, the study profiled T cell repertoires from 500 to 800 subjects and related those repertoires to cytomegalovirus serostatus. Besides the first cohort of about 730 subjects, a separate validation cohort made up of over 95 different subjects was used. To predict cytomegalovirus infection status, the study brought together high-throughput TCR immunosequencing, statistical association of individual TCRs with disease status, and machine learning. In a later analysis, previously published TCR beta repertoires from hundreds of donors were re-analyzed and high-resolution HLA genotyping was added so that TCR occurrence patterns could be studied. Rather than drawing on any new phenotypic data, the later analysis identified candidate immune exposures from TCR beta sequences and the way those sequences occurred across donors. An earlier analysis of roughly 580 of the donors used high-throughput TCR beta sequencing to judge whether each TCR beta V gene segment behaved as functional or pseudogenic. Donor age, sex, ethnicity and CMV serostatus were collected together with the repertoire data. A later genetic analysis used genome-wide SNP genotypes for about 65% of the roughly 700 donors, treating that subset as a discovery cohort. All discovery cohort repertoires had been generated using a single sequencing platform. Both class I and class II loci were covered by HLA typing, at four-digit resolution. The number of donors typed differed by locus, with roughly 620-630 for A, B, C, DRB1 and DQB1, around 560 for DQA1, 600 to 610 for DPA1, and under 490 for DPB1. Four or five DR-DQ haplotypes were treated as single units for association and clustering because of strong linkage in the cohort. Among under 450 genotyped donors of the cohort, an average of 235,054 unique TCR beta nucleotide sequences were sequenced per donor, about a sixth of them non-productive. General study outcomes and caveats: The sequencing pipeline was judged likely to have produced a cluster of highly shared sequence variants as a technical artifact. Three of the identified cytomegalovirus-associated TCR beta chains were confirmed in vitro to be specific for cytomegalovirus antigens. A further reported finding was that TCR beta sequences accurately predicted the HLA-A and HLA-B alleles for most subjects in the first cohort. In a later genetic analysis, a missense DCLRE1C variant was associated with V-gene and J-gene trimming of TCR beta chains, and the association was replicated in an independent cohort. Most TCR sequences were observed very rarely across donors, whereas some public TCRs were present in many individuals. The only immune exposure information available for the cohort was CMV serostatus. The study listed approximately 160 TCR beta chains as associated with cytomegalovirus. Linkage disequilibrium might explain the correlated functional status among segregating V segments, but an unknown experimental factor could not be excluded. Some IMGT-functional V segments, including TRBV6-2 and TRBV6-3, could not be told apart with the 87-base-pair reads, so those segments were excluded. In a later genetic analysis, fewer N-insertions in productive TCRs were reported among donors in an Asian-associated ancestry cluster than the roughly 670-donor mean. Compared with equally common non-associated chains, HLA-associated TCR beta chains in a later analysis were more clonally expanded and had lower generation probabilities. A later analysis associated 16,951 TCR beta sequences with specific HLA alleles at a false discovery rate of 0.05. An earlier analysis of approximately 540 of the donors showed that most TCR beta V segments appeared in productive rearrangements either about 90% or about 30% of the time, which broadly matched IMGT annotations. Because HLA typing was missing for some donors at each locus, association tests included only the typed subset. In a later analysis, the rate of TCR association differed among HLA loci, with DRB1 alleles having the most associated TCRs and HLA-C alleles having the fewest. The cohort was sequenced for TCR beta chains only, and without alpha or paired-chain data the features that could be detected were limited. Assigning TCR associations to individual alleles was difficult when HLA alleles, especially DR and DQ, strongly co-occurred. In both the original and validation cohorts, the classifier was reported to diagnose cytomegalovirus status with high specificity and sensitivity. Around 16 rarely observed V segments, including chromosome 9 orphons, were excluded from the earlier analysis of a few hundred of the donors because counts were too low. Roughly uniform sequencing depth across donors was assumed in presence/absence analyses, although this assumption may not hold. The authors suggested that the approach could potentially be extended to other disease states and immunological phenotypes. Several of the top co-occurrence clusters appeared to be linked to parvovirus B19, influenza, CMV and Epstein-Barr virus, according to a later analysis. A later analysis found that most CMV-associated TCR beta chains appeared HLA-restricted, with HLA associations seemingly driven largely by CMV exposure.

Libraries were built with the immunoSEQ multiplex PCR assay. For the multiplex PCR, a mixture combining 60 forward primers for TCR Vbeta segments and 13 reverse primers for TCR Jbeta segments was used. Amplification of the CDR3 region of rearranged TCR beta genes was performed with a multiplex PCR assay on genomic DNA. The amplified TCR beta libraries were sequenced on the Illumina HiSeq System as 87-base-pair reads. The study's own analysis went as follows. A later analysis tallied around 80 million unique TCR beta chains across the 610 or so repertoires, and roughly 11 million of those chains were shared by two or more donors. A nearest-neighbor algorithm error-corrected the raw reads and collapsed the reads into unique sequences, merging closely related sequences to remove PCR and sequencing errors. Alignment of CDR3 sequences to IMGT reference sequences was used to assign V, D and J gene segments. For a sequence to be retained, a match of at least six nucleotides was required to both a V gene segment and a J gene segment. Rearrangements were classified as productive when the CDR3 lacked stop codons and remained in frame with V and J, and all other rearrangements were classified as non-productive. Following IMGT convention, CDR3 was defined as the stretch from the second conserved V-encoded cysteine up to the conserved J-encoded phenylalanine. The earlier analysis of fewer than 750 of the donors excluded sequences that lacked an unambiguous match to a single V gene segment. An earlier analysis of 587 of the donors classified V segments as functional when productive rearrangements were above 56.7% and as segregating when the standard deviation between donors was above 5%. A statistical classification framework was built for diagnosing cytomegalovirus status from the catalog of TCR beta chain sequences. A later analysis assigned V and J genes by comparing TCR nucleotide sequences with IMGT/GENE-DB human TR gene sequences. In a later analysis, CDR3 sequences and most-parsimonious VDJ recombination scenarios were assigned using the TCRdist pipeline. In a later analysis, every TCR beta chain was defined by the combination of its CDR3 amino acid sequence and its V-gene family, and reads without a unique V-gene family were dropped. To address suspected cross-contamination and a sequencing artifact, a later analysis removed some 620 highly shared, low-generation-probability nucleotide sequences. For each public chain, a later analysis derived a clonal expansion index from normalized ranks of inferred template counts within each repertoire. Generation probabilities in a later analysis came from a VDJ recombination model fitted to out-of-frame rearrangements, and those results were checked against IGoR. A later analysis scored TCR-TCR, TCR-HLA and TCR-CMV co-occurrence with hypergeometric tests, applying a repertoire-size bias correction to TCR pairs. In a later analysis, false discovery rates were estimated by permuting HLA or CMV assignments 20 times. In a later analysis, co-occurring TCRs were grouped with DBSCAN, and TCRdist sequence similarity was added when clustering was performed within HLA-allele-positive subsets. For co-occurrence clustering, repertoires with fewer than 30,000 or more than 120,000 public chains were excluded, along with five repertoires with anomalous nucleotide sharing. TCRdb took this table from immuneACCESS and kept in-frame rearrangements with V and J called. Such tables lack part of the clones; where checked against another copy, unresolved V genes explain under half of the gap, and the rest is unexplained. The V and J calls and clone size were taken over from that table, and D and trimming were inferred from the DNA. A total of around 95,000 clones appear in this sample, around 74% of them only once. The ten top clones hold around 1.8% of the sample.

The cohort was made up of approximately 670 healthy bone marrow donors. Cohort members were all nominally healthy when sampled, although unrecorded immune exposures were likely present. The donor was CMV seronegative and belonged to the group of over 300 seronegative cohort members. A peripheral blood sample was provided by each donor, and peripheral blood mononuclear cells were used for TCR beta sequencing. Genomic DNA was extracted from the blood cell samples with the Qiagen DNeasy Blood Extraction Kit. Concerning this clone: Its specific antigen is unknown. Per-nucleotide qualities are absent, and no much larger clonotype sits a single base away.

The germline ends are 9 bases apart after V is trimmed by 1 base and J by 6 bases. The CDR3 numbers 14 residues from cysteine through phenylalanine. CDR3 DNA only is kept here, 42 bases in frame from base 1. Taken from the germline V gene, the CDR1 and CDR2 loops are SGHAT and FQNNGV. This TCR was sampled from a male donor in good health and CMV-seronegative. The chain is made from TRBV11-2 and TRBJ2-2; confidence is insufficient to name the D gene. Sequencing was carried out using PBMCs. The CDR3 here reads CASSLVPEAGELFF. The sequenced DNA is TGTGCCAGCAGCTTAGTACCCGAGGCCGGGGAGCTGTTTTTT.